This TCR beta chain was captured by sequencing in a study of cytomegalovirus exposure and HLA in healthy donors. Whole-study findings and limits: Using the classifier, cytomegalovirus status was reportedly diagnosed with high specificity and sensitivity.

Concerning this clone itself: Its antigen is undetermined.

Trimming removed 8 bases from V and 1 base from J; junction bases left unmatched: 7. The germline V gene has CDR1 SNHLY and CDR2 FYNNEI. The CDR3 spans 14 residues. Primers: 60 Vbeta forward and 13 Jbeta reverse. The table came from immunoSEQ multiplex PCR; TCRdb's copy has only in-frame clones and leaves some out. The sample has 85,000 to 130,000 clones; approximately 73% are singletons. The chain has TRBV2 and TRBJ1-1; 7 nucleotides match TRBD1. Sequenced sample: PBMCs. The receptor was derived from a woman in her forties or fifties in good health and CMV-seropositive. The CDR3 spells CASGQGQRNTEAFF. The CDR3 DNA follows: TGTGCCAGCGGCCAGGGACAGCGGAACACTGAAGCTTTCTTT.